A selection of T cell receptor beta chains follows, all from one sample in a study of OX40 agonist ivuxolimab in advanced cancers. Method: immunoSEQ multiplex PCR; TCRdb's copy keeps in-frame clones and lacks some. The sample lists approximately 90,000 clones; about 91% were seen once. Source: CD4+ or CD8+ T cells sorted from blood, taken in a trial of the OX40 agonist ivuxolimab. The receptors originated from an adult with an advanced solid tumor such as melanoma, head and neck, liver or kidney cancer. Each CDR3 is given with its conserved first and last residue. D genes are given only for firm matches. Clone size is given for some rows only: seen once, a few or many times, or a class if the clone is expanded.

TRBV7-7	TRBJ2-7	TRBD1	NA	CASSLGQGAYEQYF	TGTGCTAGCAGCTTAGGGCAGGGGGCATACGAGCAGTACTTC
TRBV10-1	TRBJ2-3	NA	NA	CASREGYGTDTQYF	TGCGCCAGCAGGGAGGGTTACGGCACAGATACGCAGTATTTT
TRBV2	TRBJ2-1	NA	many	CASRETVDSYNEQFF	TGTGCCAGCAGGGAAACAGTGGATAGCTACAATGAGCAGTTCTTC
TRBV28	TRBJ2-3	NA	NA	CASSLGGLHADTQYF	TGTGCCAGCAGTTTAGGGGGGCTTCATGCAGATACGCAGTATTTT
TRBV18	TRBJ2-7	TRBD2	few	CASSPEREGREQYF	TGTGCCAGCTCCCCGGAGCGGGAGGGCCGGGAGCAGTACTTC
TRBV29-1	TRBJ2-1	TRBD2	NA	CSGRGLAGNEQFF	TGCAGCGGAAGGGGACTAGCGGGAAATGAGCAGTTCTTC
TRBV30	TRBJ2-3	NA	once	CAWSVRGRGTDTQYF	TGTGCCTGGAGTGTAAGAGGGCGCGGCACAGATACGCAGTATTTT
TRBV4-3	TRBJ2-1	TRBD2	NA	CASSQDAASGGPYNEQFF	TGCGCCAGCAGCCAAGATGCGGCTAGCGGGGGGCCCTACAATGAGCAGTTCTTC
TRBV7-3	TRBJ2-2	NA	NA	CASSCPALLKSRRDGELFF	TGTGCCAGCAGCTGCCCCGCCCTGCTGAAGTCGCGGCGGGACGGGGAGCTGTTTTTT
TRBV27	TRBJ2-5	NA	NA	CASKRGQETQYF	TGTGCCAGCAAGAGGGGTCAAGAGACCCAGTACTTC
TRBV11-2	TRBJ2-2	TRBD1	NA	CASSSASGGRTGELFF	TGTGCCAGCAGCTCCGCCTCAGGGGGCCGGACCGGGGAGCTGTTTTTT